The rows below give T cell receptor beta chains drawn from one sample of a study of blood T cells in healthy people across ages. Each CDR3 protein is one row after TCRdb ran MiXCR on the 5' RACE reads. The sample holds about 650,000 distinct CDR3 sequences, approximately 30% seen once. Sequenced: blood. Receptor source: a woman at least 80 years old in good health. The CDR3 runs from the conserved cysteine through the conserved F or W. Each record gives: D gene, clone size, V gene, J gene, CDR3 protein, CDR3 DNA. The D gene is left open where the match is weak. Size tells how often a clone was seen (once, few, many) or the class of an expanded clone, and some rows leave it out.

TRBD1	few	TRBV12-3/TRBV12-4	TRBJ1-1	CASSSGTGDTEAFF	TGTGCCAGCAGTTCCGGGACAGGGGACACTGAAGCTTTCTTT
NA	many	TRBV7-2	TRBJ2-7	CASSRGGALDEQYF	TGTGCCAGCAGCAGGGGGGGGGCTCTCGACGAGCAGTACTTC
TRBD2	many	TRBV7-9	TRBJ2-7	CASSLTGGENYEQYF	TGTGCCAGCAGCTTAACCGGGGGGGAAAACTACGAGCAGTACTTC
NA	many	TRBV11-2	TRBJ2-3	CASSPQGTQYF	TGTGCCAGCAGTCCACAGGGTACGCAGTATTTT
NA	many	TRBV27	TRBJ2-3	CASSFRPQVLGRRYRGDTQYF	TGTGCCAGCAGTTTCCGTCCCCAGGTGCTGGGTAGGAGGTATAGGGGAGATACGCAGTATTTT
NA	few	TRBV3-1	TRBJ1-2	CASSQDSTQSYGYTF	TGTGCCAGCAGCCAAGATTCGACCCAAAGCTATGGCTACACCTTC
NA	NA	TRBV2	TRBJ1-2	CTSRTTGTDYGYTF	TGTACCAGCAGGACAACCGGGACTGACTATGGCTACACCTTC
NA	many	TRBV15	TRBJ2-3	CATSRETTSTDTQYF	TGTGCCACCAGCAGAGAGACAACTAGCACAGATACGCAGTATTTT
TRBD2	few	TRBV28	TRBJ2-7	CASTPAGLPSYEQYF	TGTGCCAGCACCCCAGCGGGACTCCCCTCCTACGAGCAGTACTTC
NA	NA	TRBV4-2	TRBJ2-6	CASSQAESSGANVLTF	TGTGCCAGCAGCCAAGCGGAGAGCTCTGGGGCCAACGTCCTGACTTTC
NA	many	TRBV25-1	TRBJ1-6	CASSGQVNSPLHF	TGTGCCAGCAGTGGCCAGGTGAATTCACCCCTCCACTTT
NA	many	TRBV7-3	TRBJ1-6	CASSLTGDYNSPLHF	TGTGCCAGCAGCTTAACAGGGGATTATAATTCACCCCTCCACTTT
TRBD2	NA	TRBV6-6	TRBJ2-7	CASTPAGAPYEQYF	TGTGCCAGCACACCAGCGGGGGCACCCTACGAGCAGTACTTC
NA	few	TRBV6-2/TRBV6-3	TRBJ2-2	CASSYGAAYTGELFF	TGTGCCAGCAGTTATGGGGCAGCGTACACCGGGGAGCTGTTTTTT
TRBD2	NA	TRBV20-1	TRBJ2-7	CSVHPGLAGGLYEQYF	TGCAGTGTTCACCCGGGACTAGCGGGGGGTCTCTACGAGCAGTACTTC
NA	NA	TRBV10-3	TRBJ2-3	CAISELELGGLTDTQYF	TGTGCCATCAGTGAGTTGGAACTGGGGGGCCTGACAGATACGCAGTATTTT
NA	many	TRBV30	TRBJ1-2	CAWILDPRIGGYTF	TGTGCCTGGATCTTGGACCCCAGGATCGGTGGCTACACCTTC
TRBD2	NA	TRBV27	TRBJ2-5	CASSSASGGVETQYF	TGTGCCAGCAGTTCGGCTAGCGGGGGAGTGGAGACCCAGTACTTC
NA	many	TRBV7-3	TRBJ1-2	CASSPRDRLRGYTF	TGTGCCAGCAGCCCAAGGGACCGCCTAAGGGGCTACACCTTC
TRBD2	NA	TRBV7-2	TRBJ2-5	CASSPRVAGYQETQYF	TGTGCCAGCAGCCCCCGGGTAGCGGGGTACCAAGAGACCCAGTACTTC
TRBD1	NA	TRBV7-9	TRBJ2-7	CASSLGAGQGFDEQYF	TGTGCCAGCAGCTTAGGGGCGGGACAGGGGTTCGACGAGCAGTACTTC
TRBD1	NA	TRBV7-2	TRBJ2-5	CASSFGTGAYRETQYF	TGTGCCAGCAGCTTTGGCACAGGGGCTTATAGGGAGACCCAGTACTTC